This TCR beta chain originates from a study of shared clonotypes between healthy human individuals. Data came from immunoSEQ multiplex PCR; TCRdb stores just in-frame clones and leaves some out. The sample contains roughly 720,000 clones, 90% of which appear only once. In regard to this clone: The antigen is unknown. This is likely a read error, given that the CDR3 carries no conserved phenylalanine or tryptophan at its end. Because the CDR3's place on the DNA is in doubt, the DNA is left out and the CDR3 is given as listed by TCRdb.

General study points: Shared clonotypes: about 5.3% naive CD4, under 4% naive CD8, about 2.5% memory CD4, roughly 0.4% memory CD8. It was the few donors that limited the genetic and exposure-history diversity represented. Generation probabilities of non-shared clonotypes were lower (relative to those shared by all four donors). The authors expected sequencing depth to affect clonotype sharing among donors.

The CDR3 sequence runs 12 residues, both termini included. The V gene's germline CDR1 is MRHNA and CDR2 SNTAGT. This sequence was found in a man between 18 and 29 years old in good health. Some clones in this sample may be carry-over from other donors' samples. This sequence joins TRBV6-4 and TRBJ2-7; the table's D call, TRBD1, was not checked against the DNA. The sequenced material came from memory CD8+ T cells from PBMCs. This sample's subset: CD45RO+ cells pooled with CCR7-negative TemRA cells. The CDR3 region is CASSKPGRAHRG.